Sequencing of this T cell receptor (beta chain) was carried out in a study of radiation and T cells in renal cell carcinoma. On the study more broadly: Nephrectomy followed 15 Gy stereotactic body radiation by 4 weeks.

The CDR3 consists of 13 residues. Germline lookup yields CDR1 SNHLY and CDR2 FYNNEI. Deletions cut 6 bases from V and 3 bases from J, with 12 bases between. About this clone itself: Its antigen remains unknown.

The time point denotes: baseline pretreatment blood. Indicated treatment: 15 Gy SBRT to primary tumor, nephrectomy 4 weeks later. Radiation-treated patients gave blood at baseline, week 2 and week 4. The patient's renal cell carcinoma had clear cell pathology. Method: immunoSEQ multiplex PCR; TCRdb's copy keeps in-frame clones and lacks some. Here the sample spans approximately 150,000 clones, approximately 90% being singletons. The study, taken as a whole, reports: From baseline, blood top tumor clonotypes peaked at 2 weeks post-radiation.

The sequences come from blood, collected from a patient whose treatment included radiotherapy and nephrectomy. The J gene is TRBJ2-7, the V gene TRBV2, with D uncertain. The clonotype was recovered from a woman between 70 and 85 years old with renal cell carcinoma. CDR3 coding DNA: TGTGCCAGCAGCATGACTTTTAACTACGAGCAGTACTTC. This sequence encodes CASSMTFNYEQYF.